At least ten counts were recorded for the clone carrying this TCR beta chain. The antigen remains unidentified. PBMCs stored at -80 C, 2 million in total, were the source of the unsorted libraries. This sample was included in a study of neurological immune-mediated disorders. Study conclusions and caveats: HTLV-1-associated myelopathy ranked highest for TCR clonal expansion and multiple sclerosis lowest, beneath healthy controls.

Each TCR transcript was tagged with a 10-nucleotide random UMI during 5'RACE. Each CDR3 protein gets one entry after TCRdb re-called the 5' RACE reads with MiXCR. The repertoire includes around 79,000 distinct CDR3 sequences, 13% to 15% of them detected once, and 6% to 7% sits in the top ten. Germline-derived CDR1 and CDR2 are ENHRY and SYGVKD. Trimming cost V 3 bases and J 7 bases, with 13 bases left between them. This CDR3 has 14 residues. The genes are TRBV10-3 and TRBJ2-1, with D tentatively TRBD1 or TRBD2 (5 bases each). The sequenced sample consisted of PBMCs. This TCR was sampled from a woman aged 45-60 years in good health. CDR3 nucleotides: TGTGCCATCAGTGAACCCGGGAACAGGAATGAGCAGTTCTTC. Protein: CAISEPGNRNEQFF.